These 3 T cell receptor beta chains were sequenced from one sample in a study of cytomegalovirus exposure and HLA in healthy donors. Researchers ran the PCR with 60 Vbeta and 13 Jbeta primers. Libraries were prepared by immunoSEQ multiplex PCR; TCRdb keeps only in-frame clonotypes and omits some of them. The sample yields 100,000 or so clones, 55% to 65% seen once. The specimen was PBMCs. These receptors were obtained from a man aged 25 to 45 in good health and CMV-seropositive.

The genes are TRBV28 and TRBJ1-1; D unresolved. The CDR3 runs 14 residues. The V and J ends lost 5 bases and 2 bases respectively, with 12 bases between them. Germline V gene lookup returns CDR1 MDHEN and CDR2 SYDVKM. The CDR3 DNA sequence: TGTGCCAGCAGTCCCTACGCGGAAAACACTGAAGCTTTCTTT. Translating gives CASSPYAENTEAFF. The variable domain in full, with the rest retrieved from reference TRBV28 and TRBJ1-1, is DVKVTQSSRYLVKRTGEKVFLECVQDMDHENMFWYRQDPGLGLRLIYFSYDVKMKEKGDIPEGYSVSREKKERFSLILESASTNQTSMYLCASSPYAENTEAFFGQGTRLTVV.

V and J are TRBV14 and TRBJ2-7; TRBD1 might be the D (5 bases). This CDR3 is built from 14 residues. In germline, CDR1 is SGHDN, CDR2 FVKESK. Trimming pared 5 bases from V and 7 bases from J, leaving 18 bases between. CDR3: CASSGSGYLGEQYF. The CDR3 nucleotides are TGTGCCAGCAGCGGTTCAGGGTACTTGGGGGAGCAGTACTTC.

The rearrangement joins TRBV2 to TRBJ2-7; possible D gene TRBD1, 6 bases. The CDR3 covers 15 residues. The germline gives CDR1 SNHLY, CDR2 FYNNEI. With 7 bases removed from V and 0 bases from J, the gap between germline ends came to 16 bases. The CDR3: CASTPFRGDSYEQYF. For the CDR3, the DNA is TGTGCCAGCACCCCATTCAGGGGTGACTCCTACGAGCAGTACTTC.